These T cell receptor beta chains were read from a single sample in a study of STAT5B mutations in CD4+ large granular lymphocyte leukemia. Libraries were prepared by immunoSEQ multiplex PCR; TCRdb keeps only in-frame clonotypes and omits some of them. The top ten clones hold less than 3% of a sample with tens of thousands of clones, 80% to 90% of them seen once. Sequencing was done on a sample of CD4+ T cells from blood buffy coats. These receptors were obtained from a human donor in good health. The CDR3 runs from the conserved cysteine through the conserved F or W. The D gene is left open where the match is weak. Size values are once, few and many counts, or a class for expanded clones, and some rows have none.

j_gene | d_gene | abundance | v_gene | CDR3aa | CDR3nt
TRBJ1-1 | TRBD1 | - | TRBV30 | CAWDRGAEAFF | TGTGCCTGGGACAGGGGCGCTGAAGCTTTCTTT
TRBJ2-7 | - | once | TRBV5-1 | CASSLDTYEQYF | TGCGCCAGCAGCTTGGACACCTACGAGCAGTACTTC
TRBJ2-3 | TRBD2 | - | TRBV5-8 | CASSPRLAQRADTQYF | TGTGCCAGCAGCCCACGACTAGCGCAGCGGGCAGATACGCAGTATTTT
TRBJ2-3 | TRBD2 | - | TRBV4-1 | CASSQRTSGRDTQYF | TGCGCCAGCAGCCAAAGGACTAGCGGGAGAGATACGCAGTATTTT
TRBJ1-6 | - | - | TRBV10-3 | CAISGGGFNSPLHF | TGTGCCATCAGTGGAGGGGGGTTTAATTCACCCCTCCACTTT
TRBJ2-1 | TRBD2 | once | TRBV4-2 | CASSQERGRSNEQFF | TGTGCCAGCAGCCAAGAACGCGGGAGGAGCAATGAGCAGTTCTTC
TRBJ2-1 | - | - | TRBV4-1 | CASSTMGGQNSYNEQFF | TGCGCCAGCTCTACCATGGGGGGCCAGAACTCCTACAATGAGCAGTTCTTC
TRBJ2-2 | - | once | TRBV19 | CASSIVLARVGELFF | TGTGCCAGTAGTATAGTTCTCGCACGGGTCGGGGAGCTGTTTTTT
TRBJ2-7 | TRBD2 | - | TRBV11-2 | CASSPTSGSPREQYF | TGTGCCAGCAGCCCCACTAGCGGGAGCCCGAGGGAGCAGTACTTC
TRBJ2-2 | TRBD2 | - | TRBV19 | CASSLWTSGRASSTGELFF | TGTGCCAGTAGTCTCTGGACTAGCGGGAGGGCCTCGAGCACCGGGGAGCTGTTTTTT
TRBJ2-1 | - | - | TRBV7-3 | CASSLTGDLENEQFF | TGTGCCAGCAGCTTAACGGGGGACTTAGAAAATGAGCAGTTCTTC
TRBJ2-7 | TRBD1 | - | TRBV5-1 | CASSLGGQVYEQYF | TGCGCCAGCAGCTTGGGAGGACAGGTCTACGAGCAGTACTTC
TRBJ2-7 | - | few | TRBV7-2 | CASSFQGPSYEQYF | TGTGCCAGCAGCTTTCAGGGGCCTTCCTACGAGCAGTACTTC